These 27 T cell receptor beta chains were sequenced from one sample in a study of blood T cell repertoires in COVID-19. Measured with immunoSEQ multiplex PCR; TCRdb has only the in-frame clones, and not every one. Altogether 140,000 to 150,000 clones are present, 84% being singletons, with the ten largest covering about 5.8%. The sample comprised PBMCs or T cells enriched from blood (not recorded which). The receptor set was obtained from a woman in her forties or fifties who had been exposed to COVID-19.

The chain links TRBV23-1 to TRBJ2-7; 8 bases map to TRBD1. TRBV23-1 is given ORF status, its function remaining uncertain. CDR3 length equals 15 residues. The ends lost 7 bases at V and 3 bases at J; junction bases unmatched: 11. CDR3 sequence: CASTLAKDRGYEQYF. The CDR3 DNA is TGCGCCAGCACCCTTGCCAAAGACAGGGGCTACGAGCAGTACTTC.

This chain uses TRBV2 with TRBJ1-5; unclear D gene. This CDR3 contains 14 residues. V lost 8 bases and J lost 0, with 11 bases in between. From germline, CDR1 is SNHLY and CDR2 FYNNEI. The CDR3 nucleotides are TGTGCCAGCTCCCGAGCCTATAGCAATCAGCCCCAGCATTTT. Its protein product is CASSRAYSNQPQHF.

V is TRBV27 and J is TRBJ1-2; unclear D gene. This CDR3 is 15 amino acids long. V was clipped by 5 bases and J by 0 bases, with 13 bases between them. Germline V gives CDR1 MNHEY, CDR2 SMNVEV (reference sequence). In DNA, the CDR3 is TGTGCCAGCAGTCCTTACGGCGGGTCTAACTATGGCTACACCTTC. Its translation: CASSPYGGSNYGYTF.

The chain uses TRBV6-6 and TRBJ1-2; maybe TRBD1 (5 bases). The V gene lost 5 bases and the J gene lost 4 bases, with 23 bases spanning the gap. The CDR3 runs to 17 residues. Germline assignment: CDR1 MNHNY and CDR2 SVGAGI (reference sequence). DNA for the CDR3: TGTGCCAGCAGTCCGACAGATTTGGTTTGGGTGGGCTATGGCTACACCTTC. It translates to CASSPTDLVWVGYGYTF.

This sequence joins TRBV7-3 and TRBJ2-5; weak D call: TRBD2 (7 bases). The V end was cut by 2 bases, the J end by 4 bases, with 14 bases between. The CDR3 is 15 residues long. Per the germline V gene, CDR1 is SGHTA and CDR2 is FQGTGA. The CDR3 here is CASSLGRGAPETQYF. The CDR3 bases are TGTGCCAGCAGCTTAGGACGGGGGGCCCCAGAGACCCAGTACTTC. The complete variable domain, with remaining parts taken from reference TRBV7-3 and TRBJ2-5, reads GAGVSQTPSNKVTEKGKYVELRCDPISGHTALYWYRQSLGQGPEFLIYFQGTGAADDSGLPNDRFFAVRPEGSVSTLKIQRTERGDSAVYLCASSLGRGAPETQYFGPGTRLLVL.

In this sample, this clone turned up once. This chain links TRBV19 with TRBJ1-3; 9 nucleotides align to TRBD1. V lost 9 bases to trimming and J lost 3 bases; unmatched junction nucleotides: 6. Germline values: CDR1 LNHDA, CDR2 SQIVND (reference sequence). There are 14 residues in the CDR3. The CDR3 here is CASKTGGIGNTIYF. The CDR3 DNA follows: TGTGCCAGCAAGACAGGGGGTATTGGAAACACCATATATTTT. The full variable domain, its missing parts supplied by reference TRBV19 and TRBJ1-3, is DGGITQSPKYLFRKEGQNVTLSCEQNLNHDAMYWYRQDPGQGLRLIYYSQIVNDFQKGDIAEGYSVSREKKESFPLTVTSAQKNPTAFYLCASKTGGIGNTIYFGEGSWLTVV.

The gene calls are TRBV6-6 and TRBJ1-5; a weak D match, TRBD1 (5 bases). The CDR3 contains 14 residues. V was clipped by 7 bases and J by 0 bases, with 10 bases between them. The V gene's germline CDR1 is MNHNY and CDR2 SVGAGI (reference sequence). CDR3 coding DNA: TGTGCCAGCATGTCAACAGGTAGCAATCAGCCCCAGCATTTT. It yields the protein CASMSTGSNQPQHF.

The V gene is TRBV9, the J gene TRBJ2-3; 8 bases line up with TRBD2. The CDR3 is 15 residues long. Germline lookup yields CDR1 SGDLS and CDR2 YYNGEE. The J segment lost 4 bases and the V segment lost 0 bases, leaving 4 bases of the junction unmatched. The CDR3 nucleotides are TGTGCCAGCAGCGTAGCGGGAGGGCCCTCAGATACGCAGTATTTT. Translated, it gives CASSVAGGPSDTQYF.

This chain connects TRBV11-2 to TRBJ2-2; possible D gene TRBD2, 6 bases. This CDR3 region has 16 residues. V lost 7 bases, J lost 7 bases, and 22 bases lay in between. Germline V CDR1 and CDR2: SGHAT, FQNNGV. CDR3 loop: CASTPLGLGGGGELFF. The CDR3 coding sequence is TGTGCCAGCACCCCTCTGGGGCTTGGGGGAGGCGGGGAGCTGTTTTTT.

J is TRBJ1-1 and V is TRBV6-2 or TRBV6-3; tentative D call: TRBD1 (5 bases). The CDR3 is 15 amino acids. V was shortened by 2 bases and J by 0 bases, with 10 bases between the two germline ends. Germline CDR1 and CDR2: MNHEY and SVGEGT. CDR3 sequence: CASSYRRGVNTEAFF. CDR3 DNA: TGTGCCAGCAGTTACCGTCGGGGGGTGAACACTGAAGCTTTCTTT.

This clone was seen a few times. The chain couples TRBV27 to TRBJ2-7, with D unresolved. Germline-derived CDR1 and CDR2 are MNHEY and SMNVEV (reference sequence). The CDR3 spans 14 residues. V lost 3 bases, J lost 2 bases, and 11 bases lay in between. DNA for the CDR3: TGTGCCAGCAGTTTTGGGCCTACCCCCTACGAGCAGTACTTC. Translated: CASSFGPTPYEQYF.

The CDR3 sequence: CASSLRGSAFF. CDR3 sequence (DNA): TGTGCCAGCAGCTTGCGCGGGTCGGCTTTCTTT. The J gene is TRBJ1-1, the V gene TRBV5-6; D remains unclear. V shed 1 base and J shed 11 bases, with 9 bases lying between them. The CDR3 contains 11 residues. Germline V CDR1 and CDR2: SGHDT, YYEEEE.

The V call is TRBV9, the J call TRBJ1-2; D uncertain. Trimming removed 4 bases from V and 7 bases from J, with 20 bases in between. The CDR3 runs to 15 residues. Germline V gene lookup returns CDR1 SGDLS and CDR2 YYNGEE. The chain's CDR3 is CASSPGGVTSFGYTF. The CDR3 DNA is TGTGCCAGCAGCCCGGGCGGGGTAACGAGTTTTGGCTACACCTTC.

The gene calls are TRBV9 and TRBJ1-2, with 8 positions matching TRBD1. This CDR3 has 18 residues. With 3 bases clipped from V and 0 bases from J, the junction kept 13 bases outside the gene matches. Germline V lookup: CDR1 SGDLS, CDR2 YYNGEE. CDR3 amino acids: CASSELGTGRPPNYGYTF. In nucleotides, the CDR3 is TGTGCCAGCAGCGAGCTAGGGACAGGAAGGCCACCTAACTATGGCTACACCTTC. Filled out from reference TRBV9 and TRBJ1-2, the complete variable domain reads DSGVTQTPKHLITATGQRVTLRCSPRSGDLSVYWYQQSLDQGLQFLIQYYNGEERAKGNILERFSAQQFPDLHSELNLSSLELGDSALYFCASSELGTGRPPNYGYTFGSGTRLTVV.

CDR3 sequence reads: CASSELSGKFQYF. In DNA form, the CDR3 reads TGTGCCAGCAGTGAATTATCGGGGAAGTTCCAGTACTTC. V usage is TRBV25-1 and J usage is TRBJ2-4; tentatively, D is TRBD2 (5 bases). CDR3 length: 13 residues. Trimming shortened V by 1 base and J by 13 bases, and 14 bases separated the two germline ends. Per germline, CDR1 MGHDK and CDR2 SYGVNS.

The CDR3 protein is CASSQRTGLNTEAFF. The CDR3 coding sequence is TGTGCCAGCAGCCAGAGGACAGGTCTTAACACTGAAGCTTTCTTT. This sequence joins TRBV14 and TRBJ1-1; 7 bases line up with TRBD1. Germline CDR1 reads SGHDN; CDR2 reads FVKESK. The trim removed 3 bases at V and 2 bases at J, leaving 6 bases unmatched. The CDR3 is made up of 15 amino acids. Filled out from reference TRBV14 and TRBJ1-1, the complete variable domain reads EAGVTQFPSHSVIEKGQTVTLRCDPISGHDNLYWYRRVMGKEIKFLLHFVKESKQDESGMPNNRFLAERTGGTYSTLKVQPAELEDSGVYFCASSQRTGLNTEAFFGQGTRLTVV.

This clone was seen only a few times. This sample includes further DNA sequences coding for the same CDR3. The chain is built from TRBV19 and TRBJ1-4; D possibly corresponds to TRBD1 (5 bases). Trimming took off 2 bases at V and 4 bases at J, with 8 bases between the two ends. Germline V gives CDR1 LNHDA, CDR2 SQIVND (reference sequence). The length of the CDR3 is 14 residues. The DNA of the CDR3 is TGTGCCAGTAGTATATCAGGGTTTAATGAAAAACTGTTTTTT. It is translated as CASSISGFNEKLFF.

The CDR3: CASSRLTSGGTDTQYF. CDR3 bases: TGCGCCAGCAGCCGCCTGACTAGCGGGGGAACAGATACGCAGTATTTT. The V call is TRBV10-2, the J call TRBJ2-3, with TRBD2 matching 12 bases. Losses at the gene ends were 6 bases for V and 3 bases for J; bases not matched to a gene: 7. This CDR3 is built from 16 residues. In germline, CDR1 is WSHSY, CDR2 SAAADI.

The chain links TRBV3-1 (or the pseudogene TRBV3-2) to TRBJ2-6; possibly TRBD1 for D (5 bases). The length of the CDR3 is 15 residues. Germline CDR1 is LGHDT and CDR2 is YNNKEL (reference sequence). The V end was cut by 6 bases, the J end by 2 bases, with 11 bases between. In DNA, the CDR3 is TGTGCCAGCAGTAACACAGGAACTGGGGCCAACGTCCTGACTTTC. It specifies CASSNTGTGANVLTF.

The chain couples TRBV23-1 to TRBJ2-1; perhaps TRBD2 as D (6 bases). TRBV23-1 is annotated as an ORF whose role is uncertain. The length of the CDR3 is 13 residues. Trimming pared 2 bases from V and 10 bases from J, leaving 12 bases between. The CDR3 DNA reads as TGCGCCAGCAGTCAACGAGCGGGCTCCGAGCAGTTCTTC. This encodes CASSQRAGSEQFF.

The chain joins TRBV3-1 (or the pseudogene TRBV3-2) to TRBJ1-2, with a tentative D call TRBD1 (5 bases). Trimming cost V 3 bases and J 7 bases, with 12 bases left between them. CDR3 length: 13 amino acids. Germline V gene data show CDR1 as LGHDT and CDR2 as YNNKEL (reference sequence). CDR3 nucleotide sequence: TGTGCCAGCAGCCACAGGGAAGGTAGTGGCTACACCTTC. This encodes CASSHREGSGYTF.

This clone was detected only a few times. The rearrangement joins TRBV5-1 to TRBJ1-6; the D gene is possibly TRBD1 (5 bases). Trimming took off 0 bases at V and 5 bases at J, with 15 bases between the two ends. Germline CDR1 and CDR2: SGHRS and YFSETQ. This CDR3 contains 17 residues. The CDR3 DNA reads as TGCGCCAGCAGCTTGGAGGGGCGGCCGGGGGATAATTCACCCCTCCACTTT. Its protein product is CASSLEGRPGDNSPLHF.

This chain joins TRBV12-3 or TRBV12-4 and TRBJ2-4; D is perhaps TRBD2 (5 bases). CDR3 size: 13 residues. Deletions cut 4 bases from V and 8 bases from J, with 12 bases between. The CDR3 spells CASSSDSVDIQYF. The CDR3, as DNA: TGTGCCAGCAGTTCGGACTCGGTAGACATTCAGTACTTC.

The chain joins TRBV19 to TRBJ2-3; D not certain. Trimming removed 3 bases at V and 0 bases at J, with 7 bases between. The germline CDR1 and CDR2 sequences are LNHDA and SQIVND (reference sequence). This CDR3 has 14 residues. In nucleotides, the CDR3 is TGTGCCAGTAGTATGTGGGCTAGCACAGATACGCAGTATTTT. This codes for CASSMWASTDTQYF. Based on the CDR3 plus reference TRBV19 and TRBJ2-3, the full variable domain is DGGITQSPKYLFRKEGQNVTLSCEQNLNHDAMYWYRQDPGQGLRLIYYSQIVNDFQKGDIAEGYSVSREKKESFPLTVTSAQKNPTAFYLCASSMWASTDTQYFGPGTRLTVL.

V and J are TRBV29-1 and TRBJ2-2; weak D call: TRBD2 (5 bases). CDR1 SQVTM and CDR2 ANQGSEA come from the germline V gene. The CDR3 spans 14 residues. Trimming left V 6 bases short and J 5 bases short, with 16 bases between. The CDR3 protein is CSVRLGVGTGELFF. In DNA, the CDR3 is TGCAGCGTCCGTCTCGGGGTGGGGACCGGGGAGCTGTTTTTT.

The CDR3 bases are TGCGCCAGCAGCCGGGACAGGGCTGCTAATGAAAAACTGTTTTTT. As protein: CASSRDRAANEKLFF. V and J are TRBV5-1 and TRBJ1-4; 9 bases are shared with TRBD1. V was pared by 4 bases and J by 3 bases, with 4 bases of the junction left unmatched. Looked up from germline, CDR1 is SGHRS and CDR2 is YFSETQ. CDR3 length equals 15 residues.

The rearrangement joins TRBV4-3 to TRBJ2-5, with 7 bases fitting TRBD2. Trimming took 1 base from V and 4 from J; bases not matched to a gene: 6. This CDR3 contains 15 residues. The germline CDR1 and CDR2 sequences are LGHNA and YSLEER. The CDR3 nucleotides read TGCGCCAGCAGCCAAGTGGGAGGGGCGGCAGAGACCCAGTACTTC. This encodes CASSQVGGAAETQYF.